This TCR beta chain comes out of a study of blood T cell repertoires in COVID-19 (TCRdb year 2020). Looking at the study overall: Samples covering the acute and convalescent phases of COVID-19 were provided by collaborators in the United States, Italy and Spain. Samples came from the ongoing ImmuneRACE study (first 160 participants) plus 1,254 subjects from 6 global collaborators. The repertoires were released in a freely available public database intended as a resource for research on the immune response to SARS-CoV-2. Sample metadata almost always included a de-identified subject ID, COVID-19 status, age in years and sex. The prospective study material was composed of cDNA or gDNA derived from T cells, B-cell-depleted T cells, or PBMCs. Where available, HLA class I and class II types were obtained from metadata supplied by the sample provider rather than from assay-based typing. Deeply sampled blood TCRbeta repertoires from subjects exposed to, actively infected with, or recovered from COVID-19 were included in the dataset.

What the research found in general, with its limitations: The amount of clinical and demographic metadata varied by source and participant and was provided uncurated.

TCRbeta CDR3 regions were amplified from genomic DNA using the immunoSEQ Assay, a bias-controlled multiplex PCR. Processing in the source paper ran as follows. The number of nucleated cells in each sample was estimated by amplification of reference gene primers within the assay. To quantify the absolute abundance of each unique TCRbeta CDR3 rearrangement, sequence reads were collapsed and filtered. For each sample, productive Simpson clonality was calculated as the square root of Simpson's diversity index over productive rearrangements. This is the immuneACCESS table as TCRdb keeps it, with only in-frame sequences that have V and J called. A part of the clones is gone; compared with another copy, unresolved V genes explain less than half, and the rest is unexplained. The V and J calls and clone size come from that table; D and trimming were worked out from the DNA. The sample table shows about 240,000 clones, and around 88% are seen once. Less than 4% of the sample rests with the top ten.

Enrolling through a virtual design, the prospective study's participants ranged in age from about 18 to 89 years and lived across more than 20 United States geographic areas. To assign participants to cohorts, the prospective study relied on clinical history that participants themselves reported in a screening survey and a study questionnaire. In the prospective study, mobile phlebotomists collected whole blood, serum and a nasopharyngeal or oropharyngeal swab from each participant. Participants in the prospective study had the option to provide additional blood draws and questionnaires over a roughly 2-month period. Before DNA extraction, blood samples from the prospective study were shipped at room temperature or frozen. On this clone: There is no known antigen for this receptor. No much larger clone is present one base from it, and per-base qualities are unavailable.

Per the germline V gene, SGDLS is the CDR1 and YYNGEE is the CDR2. The CDR3 measures 14 amino acids from cysteine to phenylalanine. This entry keeps only the CDR3 DNA: 42 bases, framed from base 1. V lost 4 bases and J lost 5 bases, and the count of bases not matched to a germline gene is 9. This TCR was sampled from a woman between 40 and 50 years old with acute COVID-19. Specimen: PBMCs or T cells enriched from blood (not recorded which). The chain was built from TRBV9 and TRBJ2-7; a stretch of 7 junction bases matches TRBD1. The sequenced DNA is TGTGCCAGCAGCACACTCGAAGGACAGGACGAGCAGTACTTC. Its product reads: CASSTLEGQDEQYF.